Listed below are T cell receptor beta chains from one sample, sequenced in a study of cytomegalovirus exposure and HLA in healthy donors. The protocol was immunoSEQ multiplex PCR, while the TCRdb copy is restricted to in-frame clones and leaves out a portion. The profile covers 100,000 to 150,000 clones, with roughly 68% appearing a single time and roughly 4% taken by the ten largest. Material: PBMCs. All receptors come from a woman in her forties or fifties in good health and CMV-seropositive. Both conserved end residues are part of each CDR3. The D gene is left open where the match is weak. Rows may omit the clone size; those that give it use once, few, many or a size class.

j_call clone_size v_call d_call cdr3_aa cdr3_nt
TRBJ1-4 - TRBV19 - CASRGARIFTNEKLFF TGTGCCAGTCGCGGGGCAAGAATTTTTACCAATGAAAAACTGTTTTTT
TRBJ1-6 - TRBV6-8 - CARHADGSPLHF TGTGCCAGGCATGCGGATGGTTCACCCCTCCACTTT
TRBJ1-4 - TRBV25-1 TRBD1 CASSIGGTNEKLFF TGTGCCAGCAGCATAGGGGGCACTAATGAAAAACTGTTTTTT
TRBJ2-5 many TRBV5-6 TRBD1 CASSADPGQGPQETQYF TGTGCCAGCAGCGCAGACCCGGGACAGGGGCCACAAGAGACCCAGTACTTC
TRBJ2-2 - TRBV5-6 TRBD1 CASSLAKGARKAGELFF TGTGCCAGCAGCTTGGCCAAGGGGGCGCGTAAGGCCGGGGAGCTGTTTTTT
TRBJ1-1 once TRBV7-9 - CSSSFGPPSTEAFF TGTTCCAGCAGCTTTGGGCCGCCTTCCACTGAAGCTTTCTTT
TRBJ2-7 - TRBV7-9 - CASSFHPSKPYEQYF TGTGCCAGCAGCTTTCACCCTTCTAAACCCTACGAGCAGTACTTC
TRBJ1-1 few TRBV5-6 - CASSFGTEAFF TGTGCCAGCAGCTTCGGCACTGAAGCTTTCTTT
TRBJ2-2 - TRBV5-8 - CASSPSSANTGELFF TGTGCCAGCAGCCCCTCGAGCGCGAACACCGGGGAGCTGTTTTTT
TRBJ2-1 few TRBV6-1 TRBD2 CAISEGAGGPYNEQFF TGTGCCATCAGTGAGGGAGCGGGGGGCCCGTACAATGAGCAGTTCTTC
TRBJ1-6 - TRBV2 - CASSEEGGPSYNSPLHF TGTGCCAGCAGTGAAGAGGGGGGGCCCTCCTATAATTCACCCCTCCACTTT
TRBJ2-7 - TRBV7-2 TRBD1 CASSLDRGREQYF TGTGCCAGCAGCTTAGACAGGGGGCGGGAGCAGTACTTC
TRBJ1-4 few TRBV11-2 TRBD1 CASSLRTGGFVNEKLFF TGTGCCAGCAGCTTACGGACAGGGGGCTTTGTTAATGAAAAACTGTTTTTT
TRBJ1-4 - TRBV4-1 - CASSQDYGASTNEKLFF TGCGCCAGCAGCCAAGATTATGGGGCATCAACTAATGAAAAACTGTTTTTT
TRBJ2-7 - TRBV2 - CASGKDSQISYEQYF TGTGCCAGCGGGAAGGACTCCCAGATCTCCTACGAGCAGTACTTC
TRBJ1-3 - TRBV12-5 TRBD1 CASGSGGGNTIYF TGTGCTAGTGGTTCAGGGGGCGGAAACACCATATATTTT
TRBJ1-2 - TRBV21-1 - CASSNGDRGCYGYTF TGTGCCAGCAGCAACGGGGACAGGGGATGCTATGGCTACACCTTC
TRBJ1-6 once TRBV25-1 TRBD1 CASSVWGTGTNSPLHF TGTGCCAGCAGTGTCTGGGGGACAGGGACTAATTCACCCCTCCACTTT
TRBJ2-1 - TRBV5-1 TRBD2 CASSEAGGGWNEQFF TGCGCCAGCAGTGAGGCGGGGGGGGGCTGGAATGAGCAGTTCTTC
TRBJ2-1 medium-sized TRBV7-2 TRBD1 CASSLTGARDEQFF TGTGCCAGCAGCTTGACAGGGGCCAGGGATGAGCAGTTCTTC
TRBJ1-3 - TRBV4-3 TRBD1 CASSQVLGQGALGTGNTIYF TGCGCCAGCAGCCAGGTATTAGGACAGGGGGCTCTCGGAACTGGAAACACCATATATTTT
TRBJ2-2 - TRBV18 - CASSRDREPGGTGELFF TGTGCCAGCTCACGTGACAGGGAGCCCGGGGGCACCGGGGAGCTGTTTTTT
TRBJ1-4 - TRBV6-1 TRBD1 CASGEHGTENEKLFF TGTGCCAGTGGAGAACACGGGACAGAGAATGAAAAACTGTTTTTT
TRBJ1-1 - TRBV19 TRBD1 CASSISDRGTRNTEAFF TGTGCCAGTAGTATTTCCGACAGGGGAACAAGGAACACTGAAGCTTTCTTT
TRBJ2-6 - TRBV4-1 TRBD1 CASSQSRDRYSGANVLTF TGCGCCAGCAGCCAAAGCCGGGACAGGTACTCTGGAGCCAACGTCCTGACTTTC
TRBJ1-6 - TRBV19 - CASCQRGSSYNSPLHF TGTGCCAGTTGCCAGCGGGGGAGCTCCTATAATTCACCCCTCCACTTT
TRBJ1-4 - TRBV7-9 - CASSQGRSSTNEKLFF TGTGCCAGCAGCCAAGGGAGGAGTTCGACTAATGAAAAACTGTTTTTT
TRBJ2-1 few TRBV9 TRBD2 CASSVAAGGPDEQFF TGTGCCAGCAGCGTAGCGGCGGGGGGGCCGGATGAGCAGTTCTTC
TRBJ2-5 - TRBV10-3 - CAISEPGTNTQETQYF TGTGCCATCAGTGAGCCTGGGACAAATACCCAAGAGACCCAGTACTTC
TRBJ2-1 - TRBV27 - CASSAIYGQNYNEQFF TGTGCCAGCAGTGCGATCTACGGACAGAACTACAATGAGCAGTTCTTC
TRBJ2-5 - TRBV6-1 TRBD1 CASSGTGVETQYF TGTGCCAGCTCCGGGACAGGGGTAGAGACCCAGTACTTC
TRBJ1-2 once TRBV7-9 - CASSGPAWDGYTF TGTGCCAGCAGCGGGCCAGCTTGGGATGGCTACACCTTC
TRBJ2-5 - TRBV5-1 - CASSLGTAQETQYF TGCGCCAGCAGCTTGGGGACAGCCCAAGAGACCCAGTACTTC
TRBJ2-3 - TRBV6-1 - CASSRSRLGTDTQYF TGTGCCAGCAGTCGCTCGCGACTTGGCACAGATACGCAGTATTTT
TRBJ2-2 - TRBV4-3 - CASSQNSVGAGELFF TGCGCCAGCAGCCAAAACTCGGTGGGCGCCGGGGAGCTGTTTTTT
TRBJ2-5 - TRBV19 TRBD2 CASSIVLAGKPETQYF TGTGCCAGTAGTATAGTCCTAGCGGGGAAGCCTGAGACCCAGTACTTC
TRBJ2-1 - TRBV5-6 - CASSLRGGRYNEQFF TGTGCCAGCAGCTTGAGGGGGGGCCGGTACAATGAGCAGTTCTTC
TRBJ1-1 few TRBV5-1 - CASSPEVGGAGAEAFF TGCGCCAGCAGCCCTGAGGTGGGAGGGGCTGGTGCTGAAGCTTTCTTT
TRBJ2-7 - TRBV29-1 - CSVVDSTYEQYF TGCAGCGTTGTTGACAGCACCTACGAGCAGTACTTC
TRBJ2-7 once TRBV4-1 TRBD2 CASSQGPISGGRHEQYF TGCGCCAGCAGCCAAGGACCGATTAGCGGGGGACGACACGAGCAGTACTTC
TRBJ1-3 - TRBV4-2 TRBD1 CASSQDRTGQTSGNTIYF TGTGCCAGCAGCCAGGATAGGACAGGGCAAACCTCTGGAAACACCATATATTTT
TRBJ2-3 - TRBV5-4 TRBD2 CASSLGSGGAHSTDTQYF TGTGCCAGCAGCTTGGGTAGCGGGGGGGCGCATAGCACAGATACGCAGTATTTT
TRBJ2-5 once TRBV7-7 - CASSFGLGETQYF TGTGCCAGCAGCTTCGGACTTGGAGAGACCCAGTACTTC
TRBJ1-2 - TRBV18 - CASSPDRDYGYTF TGTGCCAGCTCACCAGACAGAGACTATGGCTACACCTTC
TRBJ2-1 - TRBV5-6 - CASSLGLVDEQFF TGTGCCAGCAGCTTGGGACTCGTAGATGAGCAGTTCTTC
TRBJ2-2 - TRBV6-6 TRBD1 CASSLYTTGSGELFF TGTGCCAGCAGTCTCTATACGACAGGGTCCGGGGAGCTGTTTTTT
TRBJ1-2 - TRBV27 - CASSLTAAGKGTHGYTF TGTGCCAGCAGTCTTACGGCCGCAGGAAAAGGTACTCATGGCTACACCTTC
TRBJ2-4 once TRBV5-8 - CASSETGLAKNIQYF TGTGCCAGCAGCGAAACAGGGTTAGCCAAAAACATTCAGTACTTC
TRBJ1-2 - TRBV9 - CASSSYTAGNGYTF TGTGCCAGCAGCTCATATACTGCAGGGAATGGCTACACCTTC
TRBJ2-2 once TRBV18 - CASSPPSGGNTGELFF TGTGCCAGCTCACCACCGTCCGGGGGGAACACCGGGGAGCTGTTTTTT
TRBJ1-3 - TRBV6-5 TRBD1 CASSYGTGIGGNTIYF TGTGCCAGCAGTTACGGGACAGGGATCGGTGGAAACACCATATATTTT
TRBJ1-2 - TRBV9 TRBD1 CASSARTGGAFTF TGTGCCAGCAGCGCCCGGACAGGGGGCGCGTTTACCTTC
TRBJ1-2 - TRBV11-2 - CASSLSWEAHTGYTF TGTGCCAGCAGCTTAAGTTGGGAGGCCCACACTGGCTACACCTTC
TRBJ1-4 - TRBV30 - CAWSVGATNEKLFF TGTGCCTGGAGTGTAGGGGCCACTAATGAAAAACTGTTTTTT
TRBJ2-1 - TRBV16 TRBD2 CASSTGTSSYNEQFF TGTGCCAGCAGTACCGGGACTAGCTCCTACAATGAGCAGTTCTTC
TRBJ2-1 - TRBV11-2 TRBD2 CASSLAGGKTYNEQFF TGTGCCAGCAGCTTGGCGGGGGGGAAGACCTACAATGAGCAGTTCTTC
TRBJ1-5 - TRBV4-3 TRBD1 CASSQDLDRTGLYSNQPQHF TGCGCCAGCAGCCAAGATCTTGATAGGACAGGCCTATATAGCAATCAGCCCCAGCATTTT
TRBJ1-6 few TRBV7-8 TRBD1 CASSLPGQDSGSPLHF TGTGCCAGCAGCTTGCCGGGACAGGACTCAGGGTCACCCCTCCACTTT
TRBJ2-7 - TRBV4-2 - CASSQNVREQYF TGTGCCAGCAGCCAAAATGTCCGCGAGCAGTACTTC